The rows below give T cell receptor beta chains drawn from one sample of a study of molecular identifiers for immune sequencing clone quantification. TCRdb analysed the PCR reads with MiXCR anew, one entry per CDR3 protein. The sample includes 20,000 to 25,000 distinct CDR3 sequences, under 20% seen only once; the top ten take 0.8% to 1%. Sample: naive CD8+ T cells from blood, with Jurkat cell RNA spiked in. The receptors were gathered from a human donor in good health. Some libraries in this study had Jurkat cell RNA spiked in. The CDR3 runs from the conserved cysteine through the conserved F or W. The order of the fields is D gene, clone size, V gene, J gene, CDR3 DNA, CDR3 protein. The D gene is left open where the match is weak. Clone size appears in some rows only: once, few, many, or a class for an expanded clone.

D gene: NA; clone size: many; V gene: TRBV29-1; J gene: TRBJ2-2; CDR3 DNA: TGCAGCTCCATGGGTTACACCGGGGAGCTGTTTTTT; CDR3 protein: CSSMGYTGELFF
D gene: NA; clone size: many; V gene: TRBV2; J gene: TRBJ1-2; CDR3 DNA: TGTGCCGAGTCTCAGGGGACGAACTATGGCTACACCTTC; CDR3 protein: CAESQGTNYGYTF
D gene: NA; clone size: many; V gene: TRBV12-3/TRBV12-4; J gene: TRBJ2-7; CDR3 DNA: TGTGCCAGCAGTTTATTCGGTCCAGGGTCCTACGAGCAGTACTTC; CDR3 protein: CASSLFGPGSYEQYF
D gene: NA; clone size: many; V gene: TRBV7-6; J gene: TRBJ2-3; CDR3 DNA: TGTGCCAGCAGCCCAAGGGAGGATACGCAGTATTTT; CDR3 protein: CASSPREDTQYF
D gene: TRBD2; clone size: many; V gene: TRBV4-3; J gene: TRBJ2-3; CDR3 DNA: TGCGCCAGCAGCCAAGAATCGGGGCTAGCGGGGGGCTCAGATACGCAGTATTTT; CDR3 protein: CASSQESGLAGGSDTQYF
D gene: NA; clone size: many; V gene: TRBV12-3/TRBV12-4; J gene: TRBJ2-3; CDR3 DNA: TGTGCCAGCAGCCCCGGGACGAGGCAGGCAGATACGCAGTATTTT; CDR3 protein: CASSPGTRQADTQYF
D gene: NA; clone size: few; V gene: TRBV7-9; J gene: TRBJ2-1; CDR3 DNA: TGTGCCAGCAGCTTAGTCAGTTACAATGAGCAGTTCTTC; CDR3 protein: CASSLVSYNEQFF
D gene: TRBD1; clone size: many; V gene: TRBV12-3/TRBV12-4; J gene: TRBJ2-4; CDR3 DNA: TGTGCCAGCAGGGATCTGACAGGGCTAGGGTACTTC; CDR3 protein: CASRDLTGLGYF
D gene: NA; clone size: medium-sized; V gene: TRBV7-2; J gene: TRBJ2-7; CDR3 DNA: TGTGCCAGCAGCTTGCCGGGCGCCTACCACGAGCAGTACTTC; CDR3 protein: CASSLPGAYHEQYF
D gene: NA; clone size: NA; V gene: TRBV19; J gene: TRBJ2-3; CDR3 DNA: TGTGCCAGTAACGACGGGGGCCCGAGCGATACGCAGTATTTT; CDR3 protein: CASNDGGPSDTQYF
D gene: NA; clone size: many; V gene: TRBV6-5; J gene: TRBJ2-3; CDR3 DNA: TGTGCCAGCAGCTCTCTCGCGGGGAGCACAGATACGCAGTATTTT; CDR3 protein: CASSSLAGSTDTQYF
D gene: TRBD2; clone size: many; V gene: TRBV27; J gene: TRBJ2-5; CDR3 DNA: TGTGCCAGCAGTCCATGGACTAGCGGGACTCAAGAGACCCAGTACTTC; CDR3 protein: CASSPWTSGTQETQYF
D gene: NA; clone size: many; V gene: TRBV5-5; J gene: TRBJ2-3; CDR3 DNA: TGTGCCAGCAGCTTGTTTCTTCCCCCGAACCAGCCAGATACGCAGTATTTT; CDR3 protein: CASSLFLPPNQPDTQYF
D gene: NA; clone size: NA; V gene: TRBV18; J gene: TRBJ2-3; CDR3 DNA: TGTGCCAGCTCACCCGAGACAGGCAGATCTTCCACAGATACGCAGTATTTT; CDR3 protein: CASSPETGRSSTDTQYF
D gene: NA; clone size: many; V gene: TRBV19; J gene: TRBJ1-5; CDR3 DNA: TGTGCCAGTAGTATTGGCGGGGCGAATCAGCCCCAGCATTTT; CDR3 protein: CASSIGGANQPQHF
D gene: TRBD1; clone size: NA; V gene: TRBV5-1; J gene: TRBJ1-6; CDR3 DNA: TGCGCCAGCAGCCAAACGACAGGGAACTCTTCACCCCTCCACTTT; CDR3 protein: CASSQTTGNSSPLHF
D gene: NA; clone size: many; V gene: TRBV20-1; J gene: TRBJ1-2; CDR3 DNA: TGCAGTGCTAGAGAATCAGGTCCCCGGGCTTTTACCGGCTACACCTTC; CDR3 protein: CSARESGPRAFTGYTF
D gene: NA; clone size: many; V gene: TRBV5-5; J gene: TRBJ1-1; CDR3 DNA: TGTGCCAGCAGCTTAGGGCAGGGTGGCACTGAAGCTTTCTTT; CDR3 protein: CASSLGQGGTEAFF
D gene: NA; clone size: many; V gene: TRBV12-3/TRBV12-4; J gene: TRBJ2-3; CDR3 DNA: TGTGCCAGCAGTTTAGACGTTTTTACGCAGTATTTT; CDR3 protein: CASSLDVFTQYF
D gene: TRBD1; clone size: many; V gene: TRBV30; J gene: TRBJ2-7; CDR3 DNA: TGTGCCTGGAACCCGGGACAGGGCTCCTACGAGCAGTACTTC; CDR3 protein: CAWNPGQGSYEQYF
D gene: TRBD2; clone size: many; V gene: TRBV5-4; J gene: TRBJ2-7; CDR3 DNA: TGTGCCAGCGCCCTCGCGGGGGGTTCGGCCGAGCAGTACTTC; CDR3 protein: CASALAGGSAEQYF
D gene: NA; clone size: many; V gene: TRBV6-2/TRBV6-3; J gene: TRBJ2-7; CDR3 DNA: TGTGCCAGCAGTTACTCGACAAGCTACGAGCAGTACTTC; CDR3 protein: CASSYSTSYEQYF
D gene: NA; clone size: many; V gene: TRBV6-5; J gene: TRBJ2-5; CDR3 DNA: TGTGCCAGCAGTCCCGGGTTTCAAGAGACCCAGTACTTC; CDR3 protein: CASSPGFQETQYF
D gene: NA; clone size: many; V gene: TRBV10-3; J gene: TRBJ2-7; CDR3 DNA: TGTGCCATCAGTGAGCCCATTGCGATGAGGGACGAATACGAGCAGTACTTC; CDR3 protein: CAISEPIAMRDEYEQYF
D gene: TRBD2; clone size: many; V gene: TRBV5-1; J gene: TRBJ2-7; CDR3 DNA: TGCGCCAGCAGCTGGGGGGGGGGACTAGCGGACTACGAGCAGTACTTC; CDR3 protein: CASSWGGGLADYEQYF
D gene: NA; clone size: many; V gene: TRBV13; J gene: TRBJ2-7; CDR3 DNA: TGTGCCAGCAGCTTAGGAGGGGCCCGAGGGTGTGAGCAGTACTTC; CDR3 protein: CASSLGGARGCEQYF
D gene: NA; clone size: many; V gene: TRBV7-8; J gene: TRBJ1-1; CDR3 DNA: TGTGCCAGCAGCCCGATCGAGGGGGAGGGTTTAAATGCTTTCTTT; CDR3 protein: CASSPIEGEGLNAFF
D gene: NA; clone size: many; V gene: TRBV10-3; J gene: TRBJ2-7; CDR3 DNA: TGTGCCATCAGGGACGAGACACACTACGAGCAGTACTTC; CDR3 protein: CAIRDETHYEQYF
D gene: NA; clone size: NA; V gene: TRBV9; J gene: TRBJ1-1; CDR3 DNA: TGTGCCAGCAGCGTAATCCCGGGGAACACTGAAGCTTTCTTT; CDR3 protein: CASSVIPGNTEAFF
D gene: NA; clone size: NA; V gene: TRBV4-3; J gene: TRBJ1-1; CDR3 DNA: TGCGCCAGCAGCCTAGATCGCAGGACTAGCACTGAAGCTTTCTTT; CDR3 protein: CASSLDRRTSTEAFF
D gene: NA; clone size: NA; V gene: TRBV7-2; J gene: TRBJ2-3; CDR3 DNA: TGTGCCAGCAGCTTAGTCGGCGGGACCTACACAGATACGCAGTATTTT; CDR3 protein: CASSLVGGTYTDTQYF
D gene: NA; clone size: many; V gene: TRBV4-1; J gene: TRBJ2-5; CDR3 DNA: TGCGCCAGCAGCCAAGATTTCAGCCAAGAGACCCAGTACTTC; CDR3 protein: CASSQDFSQETQYF
D gene: NA; clone size: NA; V gene: TRBV30; J gene: TRBJ1-2; CDR3 DNA: TGTGCCCGACAAGAAGCTAACTATGGCTACGCCTTC; CDR3 protein: CARQEANYGYAF
D gene: NA; clone size: many; V gene: TRBV10-3; J gene: TRBJ2-3; CDR3 DNA: TGTGCCATCAGTGAGTCTACAGATACGCAGTATTTT; CDR3 protein: CAISESTDTQYF
D gene: NA; clone size: many; V gene: TRBV4-2; J gene: TRBJ2-7; CDR3 DNA: TGTGCCAGCAGCCAAGATTGGGCGGTTCAAGGACGGTACGAGCAGTACTTC; CDR3 protein: CASSQDWAVQGRYEQYF
D gene: NA; clone size: many; V gene: TRBV2; J gene: TRBJ1-5; CDR3 DNA: TGTGCCAGCAGCGCTCTCGGATCTATCAATCAGCCCCAGCATTTT; CDR3 protein: CASSALGSINQPQHF
D gene: NA; clone size: NA; V gene: TRBV30; J gene: TRBJ2-7; CDR3 DNA: TGTGCCTGGAGTTCCGGGACCCAGGAGCAGTACTTC; CDR3 protein: CAWSSGTQEQYF
D gene: TRBD2; clone size: many; V gene: TRBV10-3; J gene: TRBJ2-2; CDR3 DNA: TGTGCCATCAGTGACCCGAAGCCCCGACTAGCCAGAAAGAACACCGGGGAGCTGTTTTTT; CDR3 protein: CAISDPKPRLARKNTGELFF
D gene: NA; clone size: many; V gene: TRBV30; J gene: TRBJ2-1; CDR3 DNA: TGTGCCTGGAGAAGTTACTACAATGAGCAGTTCTTC; CDR3 protein: CAWRSYYNEQFF